This TCR beta chain derives from a study of blood T cell repertoires in COVID-19. Study information: Sources were T cells, B-cell-depleted T cells, or PBMCs; the material itself was cDNA or gDNA.

The authors' processing: From reference gene primer amplification, estimates of nucleated cell counts were derived. Clones were read by immunoSEQ multiplex PCR, and TCRdb kept only the in-frame ones, dropping some. V, J and clone size derive from that table, while D and trimming were established from the DNA sequence. The data show about 180,000 clones, around 85% seen once. V gave up 3 bases and J gave up 2 bases, with 13 bases separating them. There are 16 residues in the CDR3. CDR1 and CDR2 (germline): SNHLY, FYNNEI. The gene calls are TRBV2 and TRBJ2-2; D is possibly TRBD1 (5 bases). The sequenced sample consisted of peripheral blood. The receptor was isolated from a man aged 50-60 years with active or convalescent COVID-19. The CDR3 DNA follows: TGTGCCAGCAGTGACGGCCTTCAGGGTAACACCGGGGAGCTGTTTTTT. Amino acid sequence: CASSDGLQGNTGELFF.